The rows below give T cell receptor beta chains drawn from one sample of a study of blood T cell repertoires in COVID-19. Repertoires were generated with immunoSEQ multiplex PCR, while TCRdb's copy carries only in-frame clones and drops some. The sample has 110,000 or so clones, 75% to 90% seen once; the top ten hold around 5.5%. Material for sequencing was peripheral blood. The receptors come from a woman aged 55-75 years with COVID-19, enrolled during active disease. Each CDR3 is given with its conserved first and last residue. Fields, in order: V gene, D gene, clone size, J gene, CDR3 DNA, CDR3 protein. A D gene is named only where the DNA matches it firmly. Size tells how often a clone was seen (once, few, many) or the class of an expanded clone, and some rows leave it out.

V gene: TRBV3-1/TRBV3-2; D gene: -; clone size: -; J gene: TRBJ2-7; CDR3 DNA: TGTGCCAGCAGCCAAGACTTGAACGCGCACGAGCAGTACTTC; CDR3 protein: CASSQDLNAHEQYF
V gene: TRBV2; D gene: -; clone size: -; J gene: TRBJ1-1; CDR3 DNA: TGTGCCAGCAGTGAAAGTGGGGCAGCCGAATACTTT; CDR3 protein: CASSESGAAEYF
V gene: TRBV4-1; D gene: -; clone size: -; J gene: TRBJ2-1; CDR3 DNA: TGCGCCAGCAGCCAAGACTCAGGGGTTTTCGGGTACAATGAGCAGTTCTTC; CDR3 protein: CASSQDSGVFGYNEQFF
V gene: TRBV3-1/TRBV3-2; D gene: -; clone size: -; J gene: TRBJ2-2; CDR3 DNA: TGTGCCAGCAGCCAACTGGGGGGGGCTGTCGGGGAGCTGTTTTTT; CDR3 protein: CASSQLGGAVGELFF
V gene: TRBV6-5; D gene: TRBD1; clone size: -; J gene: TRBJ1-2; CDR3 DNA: TGTGCCAGCAGTAAGGACAGGGTCGGGTATGGCTACACCTTC; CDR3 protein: CASSKDRVGYGYTF
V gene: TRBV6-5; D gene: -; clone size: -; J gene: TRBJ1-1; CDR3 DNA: TGTGCCAGCACCTATAACACTGAAGCTTTCTTT; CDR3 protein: CASTYNTEAFF
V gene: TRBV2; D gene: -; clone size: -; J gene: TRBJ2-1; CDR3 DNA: TGTGCCAGCAGTCGACAGGAACGCTACAATGAGCAGTTCTTC; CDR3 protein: CASSRQERYNEQFF
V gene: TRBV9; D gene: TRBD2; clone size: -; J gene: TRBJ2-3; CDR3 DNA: TGTGCCAGCAGCGACCAAAGCGGGGGGACCACAGATACGCAGTATTTT; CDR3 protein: CASSDQSGGTTDTQYF
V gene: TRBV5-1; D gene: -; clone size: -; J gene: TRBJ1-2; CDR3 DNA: TGCGCCAGCAGTCCGGAGATTAACTATGGCTACACCTTC; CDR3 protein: CASSPEINYGYTF
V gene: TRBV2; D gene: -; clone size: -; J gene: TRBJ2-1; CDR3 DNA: TGTGCCAGCAGTCCTACCAATGAGCAGTTCTTC; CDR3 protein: CASSPTNEQFF
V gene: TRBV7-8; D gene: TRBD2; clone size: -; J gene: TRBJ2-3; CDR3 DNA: TGTGCCAGCAGCTTCAGTCTCACTAGCGCGATGACAGATACGCAGTATTTT; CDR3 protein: CASSFSLTSAMTDTQYF
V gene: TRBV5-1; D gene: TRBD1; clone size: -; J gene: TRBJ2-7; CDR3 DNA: TGCGCCAGCAGCTTTACAGGGGGGAGCTCCTACGAGCAGTACTTC; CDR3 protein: CASSFTGGSSYEQYF
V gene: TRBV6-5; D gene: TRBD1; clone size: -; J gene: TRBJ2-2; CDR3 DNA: TGTGCCAGCAGTCGGGACAGGCCCGTCGCCGGGGAGCTGTTTTTT; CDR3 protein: CASSRDRPVAGELFF
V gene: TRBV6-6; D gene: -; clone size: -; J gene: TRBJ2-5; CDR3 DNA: TGTGCCAGCAACCCTGGAGGGGGCCGGGAGACCCAGTACTTC; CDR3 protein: CASNPGGGRETQYF
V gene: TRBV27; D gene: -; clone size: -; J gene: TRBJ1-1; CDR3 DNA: TGTGCCAGCAGGTCGCCCGGGAGGAACACTGAAGCTTTCTTT; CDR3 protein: CASRSPGRNTEAFF
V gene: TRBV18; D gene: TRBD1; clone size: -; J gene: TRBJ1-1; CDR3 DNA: TGTGCCAGCTCACCACTACAGGGGACTGAAGCTTTCTTT; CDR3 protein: CASSPLQGTEAFF
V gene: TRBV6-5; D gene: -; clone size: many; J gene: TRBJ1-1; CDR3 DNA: TGTGCCAGCCGTCACTGGGAGGGTGGGGACACTGAAGCTTTCTTT; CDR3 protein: CASRHWEGGDTEAFF
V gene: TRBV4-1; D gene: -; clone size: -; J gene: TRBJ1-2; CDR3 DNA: TGCGCCAGCAGCCAAGAAGACAGAGGCGGCTACACCTTC; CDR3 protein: CASSQEDRGGYTF
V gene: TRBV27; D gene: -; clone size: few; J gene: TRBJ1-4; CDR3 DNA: TGTGCCAGCAGTTTATCTGGGGGGTTTGCTGAAAAACTGTTTTTT; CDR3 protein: CASSLSGGFAEKLFF
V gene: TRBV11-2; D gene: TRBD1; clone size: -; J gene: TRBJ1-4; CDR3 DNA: TGTGCCAGCAGCTTAGAGGACAGGCCTAATGAAAAACTGTTTTTT; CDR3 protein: CASSLEDRPNEKLFF
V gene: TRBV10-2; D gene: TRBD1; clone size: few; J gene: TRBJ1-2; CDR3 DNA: TGCGCCAGCAGTGAGGACAGGGTGGGAGGCTACACCTTC; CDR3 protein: CASSEDRVGGYTF
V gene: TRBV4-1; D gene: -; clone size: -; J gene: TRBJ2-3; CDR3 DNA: TGCGCCAGCAGCCAAGCACTACCGGGGGATACGCAGTATTTT; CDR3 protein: CASSQALPGDTQYF
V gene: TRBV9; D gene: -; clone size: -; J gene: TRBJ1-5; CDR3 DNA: TGTGCCAGCAGTTCAGAGGGAGGAAGGCGGCTCGGGCCCCAGCATTTT; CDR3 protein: CASSSEGGRRLGPQHF
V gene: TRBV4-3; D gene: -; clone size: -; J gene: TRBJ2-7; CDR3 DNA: TGCGCCAGCAGCCAACGCACCGGGACACGACAGTACTTC; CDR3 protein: CASSQRTGTRQYF
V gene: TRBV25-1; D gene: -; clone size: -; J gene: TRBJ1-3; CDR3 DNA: TGTGCCAGCAGTGAGGGGCCTGGAAACACCATATATTTT; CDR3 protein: CASSEGPGNTIYF
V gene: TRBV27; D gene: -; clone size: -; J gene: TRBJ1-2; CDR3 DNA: TGTGCCAGCAGTTTCTTCGGCGGCTCTTATGGCTACACCTTC; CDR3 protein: CASSFFGGSYGYTF
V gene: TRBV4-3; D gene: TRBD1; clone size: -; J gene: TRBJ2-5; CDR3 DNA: TGCGCCAGCAGCCAAGATCGACAGGGTGGGACCCAGTACTTC; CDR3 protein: CASSQDRQGGTQYF
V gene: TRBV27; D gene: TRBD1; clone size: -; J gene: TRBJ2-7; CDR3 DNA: TGTGCCAGCAGTTTATTTCCGGGACAGGGGTTTTACGAGCAGTACTTC; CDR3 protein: CASSLFPGQGFYEQYF
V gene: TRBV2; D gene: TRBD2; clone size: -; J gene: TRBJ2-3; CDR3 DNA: TGTGCCAGAGGCGGGGGGGCCCCAGATACGCAGTATTTT; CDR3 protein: CARGGGAPDTQYF
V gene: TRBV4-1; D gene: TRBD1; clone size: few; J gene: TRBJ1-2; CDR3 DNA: TGCGCCAGCAGCCAAGAGGGGGGACAGGGGGTAGCCTATGGCTACACCTTC; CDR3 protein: CASSQEGGQGVAYGYTF
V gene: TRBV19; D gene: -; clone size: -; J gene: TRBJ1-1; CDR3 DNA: TGTGCCAGGGCACCACACCAATCGAACACTGAAGCTTTCTTT; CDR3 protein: CARAPHQSNTEAFF
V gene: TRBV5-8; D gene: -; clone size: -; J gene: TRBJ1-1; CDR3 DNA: TGTGCCAGCAGCTTGGACAGGGCCACTGAAGCTTTCTTT; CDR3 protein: CASSLDRATEAFF
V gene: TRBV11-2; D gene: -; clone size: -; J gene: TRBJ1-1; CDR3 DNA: TGTGCCAGCAGCTTAGATTCCAGGTCGAACACTGAAGCTTTCTTT; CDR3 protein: CASSLDSRSNTEAFF
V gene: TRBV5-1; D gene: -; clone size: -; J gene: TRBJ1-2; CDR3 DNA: TGCGCCAGCAGGAGGGGGAATGGCTACACCTTC; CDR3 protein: CASRRGNGYTF
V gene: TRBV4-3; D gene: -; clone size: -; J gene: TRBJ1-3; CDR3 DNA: TGCGCCAGCAGCCAACACAGCAACCCCTCTGGAAACACCATATATTTT; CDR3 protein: CASSQHSNPSGNTIYF
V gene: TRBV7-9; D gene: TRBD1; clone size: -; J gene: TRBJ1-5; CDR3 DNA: TGTGCCAGCAGCTTAGACCCCACCGGACAGGGGACTCATCAGCCCCAGCATTTT; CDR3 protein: CASSLDPTGQGTHQPQHF
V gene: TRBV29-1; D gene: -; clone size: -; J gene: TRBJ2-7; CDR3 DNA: TGCAGCTCCGGAGATAGCTCCTACGAGCAGTACTTC; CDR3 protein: CSSGDSSYEQYF
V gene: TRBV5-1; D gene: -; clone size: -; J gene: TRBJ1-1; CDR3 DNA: TGCGCCAGCAGCCGGACTCAAGTGGGGAACACTGAAGCTTTCTTT; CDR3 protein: CASSRTQVGNTEAFF